The clone carrying this T cell receptor beta chain occurred many times. Its matching antigen is unknown. This CDR3 has 16 residues. V gave up 2 bases and J gave up 7 bases; unmatched junction bases: 8. The germline V gene has CDR1 SGHRS and CDR2 YFSETQ. Patients were excluded because of uncontrolled infection, other autoimmune disease, pregnancy or lactation. RNA transcripts provided the source from which TCR beta CDR3 regions were amplified. HTBI primers were employed in a first-round RT-PCR of the TCR CDR3. TCRdb re-called the multiplex PCR reads with MiXCR, one entry per CDR3 protein. The table includes hundreds of thousands of distinct CDR3 sequences, approximately 16% detected once. The sample belongs to a study of T cells in Graves' hyperthyroidism and ophthalmopathy. Study outcomes and limitations: The blood repertoire included most of the expanded thyroid clonotypes above 0.001.

The sequencing sample was made of blood. The chain employs TRBV5-1 and TRBJ2-3; 12 nucleotides match TRBD2. This TCR was recovered from a woman in her sixties with Graves' ophthalmopathy. The CDR3 nucleotides read TGCGCCAGCAGCTTCCAGACTAGCGGGAGTTTAAATACGCAGTATTTT. Its protein is CASSFQTSGSLNTQYF.